This TCR beta chain was obtained from a study of T cells after yellow fever vaccination. Study results and caveats: Weaker overall, the secondary response nonetheless peaked faster (day 5 versus 15).

This clonotype was counted only a few times. Antigen specificity is unknown. TCRdb reprocessed the 5' RACE reads via MiXCR and lists one record per CDR3 protein. The profile shows 500,000 to 650,000 distinct CDR3 sequences, less than 20% of them singletons. Germline CDR1 and CDR2: SGHAT and FQNNGV. There are 15 residues in the CDR3. The J segment lost 0 bases and the V segment lost 6 bases, leaving 8 bases of the junction unmatched. The rearrangement links TRBV11-2 to TRBJ2-7; 7 bases agree with TRBD1. This receptor was obtained from a man younger than 35 who received the YFV17D yellow fever vaccine. Sample: PBMCs, taken less than 6 days after the first yellow fever vaccination. The CDR3 region is CASRSLRDSSYEQYF. CDR3 in DNA: TGTGCCAGCAGATCCCTCCGGGACAGCTCCTACGAGCAGTACTTC.